The clone carrying this TCR beta chain showed up just a few times. The antigen is unknown. This sample was included in a study of blood T cells in healthy people across ages. The authors ran a second PCR of 7 to 11 cycles using a sample-barcoded 5' primer and a J-beta primer mix. Each cDNA molecule was tagged by a template-switch adaptor that had 12 random nucleotides. Every individual sample yielded 2.5 million or more paired-end reads (each containing CDR3). TCRdb ran MiXCR on the 5' RACE reads and lists one entry per CDR3 protein. The sample gives roughly 2 million distinct CDR3 sequences, around 50% of which show up once; 2.1% is in the top ten. With 7 bases clipped from V and 0 bases from J, the junction kept 12 bases outside the gene matches. CDR1 SNHLY and CDR2 FYNNEI come from the germline V gene. This CDR3 comprises 19 residues. Notes on the study in general: There were more naive CD4+ cells and higher diversity in long-lived donors than in aged donors.

The specimen was blood. The receptor was isolated from a woman aged 40 to 50 in good health. This chain connects TRBV2 to TRBJ2-5; 15 bases agree with TRBD2. The CDR3 bases are TGTGCCAGCAAGACCGTCCCGGGACTAGCGGGGGGCTACCAAGAGACCCAGTACTTC. As protein: CASKTVPGLAGGYQETQYF.